The 8 T cell receptor beta chains reported below all come from one sample, sequenced in a study of quantifying T cell responses using KT2 cells. Study at large: RNA was reverse transcribed with TCR alpha and beta constant-region primers.

A single-stranded UMI oligo with SP2 sequence was ligated to cDNA 3' ends. The first PCR ran roughly 4 cycles with an equimolar RC1.1 and RC1.2 beta primer mix. TCRdb analysed the UMI-ligation and nested PCR reads with MiXCR anew, one entry per CDR3 protein. The sample includes 25,000 to 35,000 distinct CDR3 sequences, 10% of them seen just once. Material: PBMCs spiked with cells of the T cell clone KT2. The receptors derive from a human donor.

Many counts were recorded for this clonotype. The rearrangement links TRBV5-6 to TRBJ1-1; the match to TRBD1 covers 7 bases. This CDR3 spans 12 amino acids. With V trimmed by 4 bases and J by 10 bases, 7 bases remained unmatched. The V gene's germline CDR1 is SGHDT and CDR2 YYEEEE. Written as DNA, the CDR3 is TGTGCCAGCAGCCAACAGGGGAATCGAGCTTTCTTT. Encoded protein: CASSQQGNRAFF.

The chain recombines TRBV5-1 with TRBJ1-2; TRBD1 matches at 8 bases. Germline V gene lookup returns CDR1 SGHRS and CDR2 YFSETQ. The trim removed 3 bases at V and 6 bases at J, leaving 10 bases unmatched. The CDR3 is made up of 15 amino acids. This chain's CDR3 is CASSWTTGGFNGYTF. The CDR3 DNA follows: TGCGCCAGCAGCTGGACTACAGGGGGGTTTAATGGCTACACCTTC.

This clonotype was recorded many times. V gene TRBV5-1 combines with J gene TRBJ1-4, with unresolved D. Germline CDR1 is SGHRS and CDR2 is YFSETQ. This CDR3 has 14 amino acids. The ends were cut back, 4 bases at V and 8 bases at J, with 15 bases in the middle. CDR3 bases: TGCGCCAGCAGCCGATCCGGAAACGGGGAAAAACTGTTTTTT. Its protein product is CASSRSGNGEKLFF.

The chain uses TRBV7-9 and TRBJ1-3; no firm D call. The CDR3 is made up of 14 amino acids. Germline lookup yields CDR1 SEHNR and CDR2 FQNEAQ (reference sequence). Trimming took 6 bases from V and 0 from J, leaving 9 bases between them. CDR3 in amino acids: CASSPDISGNTIYF. The DNA for the CDR3 is TGTGCCAGCAGTCCTGACATCTCTGGAAACACCATATATTTT.

At least ten counts were recorded for this clonotype. The V and J genes are TRBV15 and TRBJ2-5; the D call may be TRBD1 or TRBD2 (5 bases each). V lost 0 bases to trimming and J lost 2 bases, with 16 bases between them. CDR1 and CDR2 from the germline V gene are LNHNV and YYDKDF (reference sequence). The CDR3 totals 17 residues. CDR3 protein: CATSRDLRDRLQETQYF. CDR3 in DNA: TGTGCCACCAGCAGAGACTTGCGAGACAGACTACAAGAGACCCAGTACTTC. Filled out from reference TRBV15 and TRBJ2-5, the complete variable domain reads DAMVIQNPRYQVTQFGKPVTLSCSQTLNHNVMYWYQQKSSQAPKLLFHYYDKDFNNEADTPDNFQSRRPNTSFCFLDIRSPGLGDTAMYLCATSRDLRDRLQETQYFGPGTRLLVL.

This rearrangement joins TRBV12-3 or TRBV12-4 to TRBJ1-2, with D unresolved. CDR3 length: 13 amino acids. V lost 3 bases to trimming and J lost 5 bases, with 10 bases between them. The CDR3 coding sequence is TGTGCCAGCAGTTTGTCAGGACGGTATGGCTACACCTTC. Its translation: CASSLSGRYGYTF.

The rearrangement links TRBV12-3 or TRBV12-4 to TRBJ2-1; D is possibly TRBD2 (6 bases). Trimming cost V 2 bases and J 2 bases, with 7 bases left between them. The CDR3 covers 14 residues. The CDR3 nucleotides are TGTGCCAGCAGTTTAACTAGCCCCTACAATGAGCAGTTCTTC. Translating it yields CASSLTSPYNEQFF.

The V and J genes are TRBV4-3 and TRBJ2-1; possible D gene TRBD2, 5 bases. From germline, CDR1 is LGHNA and CDR2 YSLEER. Trimming shortened V by 0 bases and J by 5 bases, and 8 bases separated the two germline ends. The CDR3 totals 14 residues. The CDR3 DNA follows: TGCGCCAGCAGCCAAGAAACCGGGGACAATGAGCAGTTCTTC. This translates into CASSQETGDNEQFF.